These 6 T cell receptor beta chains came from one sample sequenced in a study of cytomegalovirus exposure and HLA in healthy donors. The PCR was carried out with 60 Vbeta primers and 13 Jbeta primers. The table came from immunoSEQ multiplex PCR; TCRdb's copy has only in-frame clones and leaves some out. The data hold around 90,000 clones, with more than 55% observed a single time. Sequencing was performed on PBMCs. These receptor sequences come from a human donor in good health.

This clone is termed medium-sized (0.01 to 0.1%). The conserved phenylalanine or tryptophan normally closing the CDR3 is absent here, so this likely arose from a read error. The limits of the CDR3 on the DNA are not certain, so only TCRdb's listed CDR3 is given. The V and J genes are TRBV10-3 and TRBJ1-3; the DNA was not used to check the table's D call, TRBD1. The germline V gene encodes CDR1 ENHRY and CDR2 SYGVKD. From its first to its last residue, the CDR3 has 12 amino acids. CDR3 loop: CAISDRTGGFSM.

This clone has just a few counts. The CDR3 nucleotides are TGCGCCAGCAGCCAAGACGGGACAGGGTATGAAAAACTGTTTTTT. Amino acid sequence: CASSQDGTGYEKLFF. This chain connects TRBV4-3 to TRBJ1-4; 9 nucleotides match TRBD1. CDR3 length: 15 residues. The trim removed 0 bases at V and 6 bases at J, leaving 2 bases unmatched. Germline CDR1 is LGHNA and CDR2 is YSLEER.

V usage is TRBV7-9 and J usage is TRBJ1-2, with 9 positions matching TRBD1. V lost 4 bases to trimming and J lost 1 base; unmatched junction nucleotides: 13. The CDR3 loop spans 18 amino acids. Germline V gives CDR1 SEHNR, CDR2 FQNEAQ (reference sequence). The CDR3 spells CASSSIRDRVDYNYGYTF. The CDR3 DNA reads TGTGCCAGCAGCTCGATCCGGGACAGGGTAGACTATAACTATGGCTACACCTTC. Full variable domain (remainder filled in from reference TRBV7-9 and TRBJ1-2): DTGVSQNPRHKITKRGQNVTFRCDPISEHNRLYWYRQTLGQGPEFLTYFQNEAQLEKSRLLSDRFSAERPKGSFSTLEIQRTEQGDSAMYLCASSSIRDRVDYNYGYTFGSGTRLTVV.

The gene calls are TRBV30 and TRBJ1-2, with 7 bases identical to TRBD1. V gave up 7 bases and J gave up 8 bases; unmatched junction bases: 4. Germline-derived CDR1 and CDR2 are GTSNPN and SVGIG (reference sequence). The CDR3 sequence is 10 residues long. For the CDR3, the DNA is TGTGCCTCTTACAGGGGCGGCTACACCTTC. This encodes CASYRGGYTF.

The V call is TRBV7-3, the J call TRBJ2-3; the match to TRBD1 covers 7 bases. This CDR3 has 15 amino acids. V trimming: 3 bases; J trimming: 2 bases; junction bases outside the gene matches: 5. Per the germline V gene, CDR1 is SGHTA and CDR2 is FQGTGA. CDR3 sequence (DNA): TGTGCCAGCAGCTTTTCAACAGGGGCCACAGATACGCAGTATTTT. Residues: CASSFSTGATDTQYF.

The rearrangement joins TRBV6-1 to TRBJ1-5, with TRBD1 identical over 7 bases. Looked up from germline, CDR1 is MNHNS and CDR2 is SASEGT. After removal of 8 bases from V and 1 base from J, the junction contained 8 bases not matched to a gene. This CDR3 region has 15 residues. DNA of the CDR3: TGTGCCAGCGAGCACGGGACAGCAAGCAATCAGCCCCAGCATTTT. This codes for CASEHGTASNQPQHF.